These T cell receptor beta chains were read from a single sample in a study of long-term antiretroviral therapy in people with HIV. Measured with immunoSEQ multiplex PCR; TCRdb has only the in-frame clones, and not every one. The sample includes over 15,000 clones, about 85% of them seen just once. The sample here was unsorted PBMCs, taken 0.5 years after starting antiretroviral therapy. All receptors come from a woman aged 40 to 49 with HIV. CDR3s leave out the opening cysteine and the closing phenylalanine or tryptophan. Each record gives: clone size, V gene, CDR3 length, D gene, CDR3 protein. A D gene is named only where the DNA matches it firmly. Size is stated for part of the rows, as once, few or many counts, or as a class when the clone is expanded.

-,TRBV7-9,13,-,ASSPRGLETGELF
-,TRBV2,12,-,ASSERTGVNEQF
-,TRBV12-5,18,TRBD2,ASGLVPQPGGRSGANVLT
-,TRBV5-1,16,TRBD1,ASSLGTRDRTMNTEAF
-,TRBV18,13,-,ASSPWGGANEKLF
-,TRBV7-9,16,-,ASSSGALRGTNTGELF
-,TRBV11-2,11,-,ASSRGLNNEQF
-,TRBV7-3,10,-,ASSPGAETQY
-,TRBV18,12,-,ASSPGENTGELF
-,TRBV4-1,17,-,ASSHPSGAGASSTGELF
-,TRBV11-2,13,-,ASSLVAASPYEQY
-,TRBV4-2,13,TRBD1,ASSDGQGNTDTQY
-,TRBV11-3,12,-,ASSLQAGPNEQF
-,TRBV7-9,14,-,ASSLLYLDPKNGYT
-,TRBV2,11,TRBD2,ASSREGTYEQY
-,TRBV5-6,10,-,ASSLGHYEQY
-,TRBV6-5,13,-,ASSPHSSGTDTQY
-,TRBV11-2,14,-,ASSLRREGVGETQY
-,TRBV7-9,13,TRBD2,ASSYLSGTTDTQY
-,TRBV4-1,12,-,ASSQGGQYNEQF
-,TRBV19,12,TRBD1,ASSLGQVGQPQH
-,TRBV5-4,13,TRBD1,ASSLTGTGNYGYT
-,TRBV30,13,-,AWSVSLHSNTEAF
few,TRBV11-2,11,-,ASSLTAGYEQY
-,TRBV7-9,11,-,ASSLDTNTEAF
-,TRBV28,12,TRBD2,ASSSPSGRNTQY
once,TRBV28,13,TRBD1,ASSPGQGANYGYT
-,TRBV14,14,-,ASSPAERIYYNEQF
-,TRBV2,11,-,ASSDPLHQPQH
-,TRBV11-2,12,TRBD2,ASSFSSGRETQY
-,TRBV7-6,13,TRBD2,ASSFFSGKTYEQY
-,TRBV7-8,15,-,ASNKPGQFSGANVLT
few,TRBV28,12,-,ASSPNRGTYEQY
-,TRBV7-9,12,TRBD1,ASSWDRGVYEQY
-,TRBV7-2,13,-,ASSLGGLRSYEQY
-,TRBV28,14,-,ASSLWAGEYVYGYT
-,TRBV7-5,13,-,VRSPPGQVHYEQY
-,TRBV19,14,TRBD1,ASSTPPTGINYGYT
-,TRBV19,14,TRBD2,ASSIDGDPGLWELF
-,TRBV7-2,11,TRBD2,ASRGTSQETQY
-,TRBV19,11,-,ASSFAGESEAF
-,TRBV30,12,TRBD1,AWSPRDRGYEQY
-,TRBV14,11,TRBD1,ASSDRGSYGYT
-,TRBV5-4,11,-,ASSFLPSDEQY
-,TRBV18,14,TRBD1,ASSPSVGQLNEKLF
few,TRBV6-6,10,TRBD1,ASSLTGTEQY
-,TRBV28,14,TRBD2,ASSSQTSGAGLWQY
-,TRBV29-1,11,TRBD1,SVGQGVDYGYT